A selection of T cell receptor beta chains follows, all from one sample in a study of blood T cell repertoires in COVID-19. Data came from immunoSEQ multiplex PCR; TCRdb stores just in-frame clones and leaves some out. The sample shows 250,000 to 300,000 clones, over 75% of them seen only once. Sequenced sample: peripheral blood. The receptors come from a man aged 45-60 years with active or convalescent COVID-19. Each CDR3 is given with its conserved first and last residue. A D gene is named only where the DNA matches it firmly. Part of the rows lack a size; the others show once, few, many or a class for expanded clones.

D gene: -; clone size: -; V gene: TRBV6-5; J gene: TRBJ2-7; CDR3 protein: CASRRGGRGEQYF; CDR3 DNA: TGTGCCAGCAGGAGGGGGGGCCGGGGCGAGCAGTACTTC
D gene: -; clone size: -; V gene: TRBV5-1; J gene: TRBJ1-4; CDR3 protein: CASSQGSGAEKLFF; CDR3 DNA: TGCGCCAGCAGCCAAGGGAGCGGGGCTGAAAAACTGTTTTTT
D gene: TRBD1; clone size: once; V gene: TRBV2; J gene: TRBJ2-7; CDR3 protein: CASRGDRAYEQYF; CDR3 DNA: TGTGCCAGCAGGGGGGACAGGGCCTACGAGCAGTACTTC
D gene: -; clone size: -; V gene: TRBV30; J gene: TRBJ1-3; CDR3 protein: CACRGSSGNTIYF; CDR3 DNA: TGTGCCTGCCGGGGGTCCTCTGGAAACACCATATATTTT
D gene: -; clone size: medium-sized; V gene: TRBV29-1; J gene: TRBJ2-3; CDR3 protein: CSVAGGGTDTQYF; CDR3 DNA: TGCAGCGTCGCGGGCGGGGGCACAGATACGCAGTATTTT
D gene: -; clone size: few; V gene: TRBV28; J gene: TRBJ2-1; CDR3 protein: CASSLPRAPQTASSYNEQFF; CDR3 DNA: TGTGCCAGCAGTTTGCCCAGGGCCCCTCAAACCGCCAGCTCCTACAATGAGCAGTTCTTC
D gene: -; clone size: -; V gene: TRBV9; J gene: TRBJ2-1; CDR3 protein: CASSSGTSYNEQFF; CDR3 DNA: TGTGCCAGCAGCTCGGGGACTTCTTACAATGAGCAGTTCTTC
D gene: TRBD1; clone size: few; V gene: TRBV19; J gene: TRBJ1-1; CDR3 protein: CASSILGTGRGNTEAFF; CDR3 DNA: TGTGCCAGTAGTATATTGGGGACAGGGAGGGGGAACACTGAAGCTTTCTTT
D gene: -; clone size: -; V gene: TRBV21-1; J gene: TRBJ1-3; CDR3 protein: CASSPKVRGDSGNTIYF; CDR3 DNA: TGTGCCAGCAGCCCTAAGGTCAGGGGAGACTCTGGAAACACCATATATTTT
D gene: TRBD1; clone size: -; V gene: TRBV28; J gene: TRBJ2-3; CDR3 protein: CASRQTTGMGTDTQYF; CDR3 DNA: TGTGCCAGCAGACAAACGACAGGGATGGGGACAGATACGCAGTATTTT
D gene: -; clone size: few; V gene: TRBV18; J gene: TRBJ1-5; CDR3 protein: CASSPAGGNQPQHF; CDR3 DNA: TGTGCCAGCTCACCAGCGGGGGGCAATCAGCCCCAGCATTTT
D gene: TRBD2; clone size: -; V gene: TRBV5-1; J gene: TRBJ2-1; CDR3 protein: CASNALAGTAYNEQFF; CDR3 DNA: TGCGCCAGCAATGCACTAGCGGGCACCGCCTACAATGAGCAGTTCTTC
D gene: TRBD1; clone size: -; V gene: TRBV13; J gene: TRBJ2-3; CDR3 protein: CASSVQGAVADTQYF; CDR3 DNA: TGTGCCAGCAGCGTACAGGGGGCCGTGGCAGATACGCAGTATTTT
D gene: -; clone size: -; V gene: TRBV27; J gene: TRBJ2-3; CDR3 protein: CASSQGTTQYF; CDR3 DNA: TGTGCCAGCAGTCAGGGGACTACGCAGTATTTT
D gene: -; clone size: -; V gene: TRBV28; J gene: TRBJ1-6; CDR3 protein: CASSLLWGGDGSPLHF; CDR3 DNA: TGTGCCAGCAGTTTATTATGGGGGGGGGACGGTTCACCCCTCCACTTT
D gene: -; clone size: many; V gene: TRBV2; J gene: TRBJ1-3; CDR3 protein: CASSAGSGNTIYF; CDR3 DNA: TGTGCCAGCAGTGCGGGGTCTGGAAACACCATATATTTT
D gene: -; clone size: -; V gene: TRBV28; J gene: TRBJ2-1; CDR3 protein: CASRGKGVYEQFF; CDR3 DNA: TGTGCCAGCAGGGGGAAGGGGGTCTATGAGCAGTTCTTC
D gene: TRBD2; clone size: -; V gene: TRBV28; J gene: TRBJ2-3; CDR3 protein: CASSSASGISTDTQYF; CDR3 DNA: TGTGCCAGCAGTTCGGCTAGCGGGATAAGCACAGATACGCAGTATTTT
D gene: TRBD1; clone size: -; V gene: TRBV6-1; J gene: TRBJ1-4; CDR3 protein: CASKPWTGNEKLFF; CDR3 DNA: TGTGCCAGCAAACCGTGGACAGGGAATGAAAAACTGTTTTTT
D gene: TRBD2; clone size: -; V gene: TRBV3-1/TRBV3-2; J gene: TRBJ2-7; CDR3 protein: CASSQDVTGGTYEQYF; CDR3 DNA: TGTGCCAGCAGCCAAGATGTCACGGGAGGGACCTACGAGCAGTACTTC
D gene: -; clone size: -; V gene: TRBV7-9; J gene: TRBJ2-5; CDR3 protein: CASSSRGLGQETQYF; CDR3 DNA: TGTGCCAGCAGCTCCCGAGGACTGGGCCAAGAGACCCAGTACTTC
D gene: -; clone size: -; V gene: TRBV13; J gene: TRBJ1-1; CDR3 protein: CASSLPGEGETEAFF; CDR3 DNA: TGTGCCAGCAGCCTTCCAGGGGAGGGGGAGACTGAAGCTTTCTTT
D gene: -; clone size: -; V gene: TRBV6-1; J gene: TRBJ2-7; CDR3 protein: CASSERKGVGDEQYF; CDR3 DNA: TGTGCCAGCAGTGAAAGAAAGGGTGTAGGGGACGAGCAGTACTTC
D gene: TRBD1; clone size: -; V gene: TRBV10-3; J gene: TRBJ2-6; CDR3 protein: CAISPPRDRGRGGANVLTF; CDR3 DNA: TGTGCCATCAGTCCCCCCCGGGACAGGGGGCGCGGTGGGGCCAACGTCCTGACTTTC
D gene: TRBD1; clone size: -; V gene: TRBV5-1; J gene: TRBJ1-3; CDR3 protein: CASSPRGDSPSGNTIYF; CDR3 DNA: TGCGCCAGCAGCCCTCGAGGGGACAGCCCGTCAGGAAACACCATATATTTT
D gene: TRBD1; clone size: -; V gene: TRBV19; J gene: TRBJ1-2; CDR3 protein: CASSIKRTGDYGYTF; CDR3 DNA: TGTGCCAGTAGTATAAAGAGGACAGGGGACTATGGCTACACCTTC
D gene: -; clone size: -; V gene: TRBV7-2; J gene: TRBJ2-2; CDR3 protein: CASSLAGLGELFF; CDR3 DNA: TGTGCCAGCAGCTTAGCGGGCCTGGGGGAGCTGTTTTTT
D gene: -; clone size: -; V gene: TRBV5-5; J gene: TRBJ1-3; CDR3 protein: CASSLDTTSGNTIYF; CDR3 DNA: TGTGCCAGCAGCTTGGACACCACCTCTGGAAACACCATATATTTT
D gene: -; clone size: many; V gene: TRBV5-1; J gene: TRBJ1-2; CDR3 protein: CASSLQAGPYGYTF; CDR3 DNA: TGCGCCAGCAGCTTGCAGGCCGGTCCCTATGGCTACACCTTC
D gene: TRBD1; clone size: once; V gene: TRBV27; J gene: TRBJ1-2; CDR3 protein: CASSLGTGTGGYTF; CDR3 DNA: TGTGCCAGCAGTTTAGGAACCGGGACAGGTGGCTACACCTTC
D gene: TRBD1; clone size: -; V gene: TRBV19; J gene: TRBJ1-1; CDR3 protein: CASSKTGFRTEAFF; CDR3 DNA: TGTGCCAGTAGCAAGACAGGGTTTCGGACTGAAGCTTTCTTT
D gene: TRBD1; clone size: -; V gene: TRBV15; J gene: TRBJ1-2; CDR3 protein: CATSRAATGDYGYTF; CDR3 DNA: TGTGCCACCAGCAGAGCCGCGACAGGGGACTATGGCTACACCTTC
D gene: TRBD1; clone size: -; V gene: TRBV29-1; J gene: TRBJ2-7; CDR3 protein: CSAGTGLYEQYF; CDR3 DNA: TGCAGCGCCGGGACAGGGCTATACGAGCAGTACTTC
D gene: TRBD1; clone size: -; V gene: TRBV2; J gene: TRBJ1-4; CDR3 protein: CASNGQESNEKLFF; CDR3 DNA: TGTGCCAGCAACGGACAGGAATCAAATGAAAAACTGTTTTTT
D gene: -; clone size: -; V gene: TRBV20-1; J gene: TRBJ2-7; CDR3 protein: CSAMREWEQYF; CDR3 DNA: TGCAGTGCGATGAGGGAGTGGGAGCAGTACTTC
D gene: -; clone size: -; V gene: TRBV18; J gene: TRBJ1-1; CDR3 protein: CASRFGDTEAFF; CDR3 DNA: TGTGCCAGCCGATTCGGGGACACTGAAGCTTTCTTT
D gene: TRBD1; clone size: -; V gene: TRBV6-5; J gene: TRBJ1-1; CDR3 protein: CASSWPGQANTEAFF; CDR3 DNA: TGTGCCAGCAGTTGGCCGGGACAGGCGAACACTGAAGCTTTCTTT
D gene: -; clone size: -; V gene: TRBV21-1; J gene: TRBJ2-2; CDR3 protein: CASSKPSGQGRSAPFTRSGELFF; CDR3 DNA: TGTGCCAGCAGCAAACCTTCTGGACAGGGTCGAAGTGCCCCTTTTACGAGGAGCGGGGAGCTGTTTTTT
D gene: -; clone size: -; V gene: TRBV18; J gene: TRBJ2-7; CDR3 protein: CASSPTSSYEQYF; CDR3 DNA: TGTGCCAGCTCACCGACAAGCTCCTACGAGCAGTACTTC
D gene: TRBD1; clone size: -; V gene: TRBV28; J gene: TRBJ2-7; CDR3 protein: CASSLETGAYEQYF; CDR3 DNA: TGTGCCAGCAGTTTAGAGACAGGGGCCTACGAGCAGTACTTC
D gene: -; clone size: -; V gene: TRBV21-1; J gene: TRBJ2-3; CDR3 protein: CASSKARGKTGRVAVTVTDTQYF; CDR3 DNA: TGTGCCAGCAGCAAAGCTCGGGGAAAGACAGGGAGAGTCGCTGTCACCGTCACGGATACGCAGTATTTT
D gene: TRBD2; clone size: once; V gene: TRBV7-3; J gene: TRBJ2-3; CDR3 protein: CASSLNSGSGTDTQYF; CDR3 DNA: TGTGCCAGCAGCCTAAATAGCGGGAGCGGCACAGATACGCAGTATTTT
D gene: TRBD2; clone size: -; V gene: TRBV7-8; J gene: TRBJ2-2; CDR3 protein: CASSLGGLAVNTGELFF; CDR3 DNA: TGTGCCAGCAGCTTAGGGGGACTAGCGGTGAACACCGGGGAGCTGTTTTTT
D gene: -; clone size: -; V gene: TRBV4-3; J gene: TRBJ2-3; CDR3 protein: CASSQVSTGDTQYF; CDR3 DNA: TGCGCCAGCAGCCAAGTAAGCACAGGAGATACGCAGTATTTT
D gene: -; clone size: -; V gene: TRBV7-9; J gene: TRBJ2-7; CDR3 protein: CASSLTQGTHEQYF; CDR3 DNA: TGTGCCAGCAGCTTAACCCAGGGTACCCACGAGCAGTACTTC
D gene: TRBD2; clone size: -; V gene: TRBV7-3; J gene: TRBJ2-1; CDR3 protein: CASSSSGTEQFF; CDR3 DNA: TGTGCCAGCAGCTCTAGCGGGACTGAGCAGTTCTTC
D gene: -; clone size: -; V gene: TRBV6-5; J gene: TRBJ1-5; CDR3 protein: CATKGEGATNQPQHF; CDR3 DNA: TGTGCCACCAAAGGTGAAGGGGCTACTAATCAGCCCCAGCATTTT
D gene: TRBD1; clone size: -; V gene: TRBV6-6; J gene: TRBJ1-1; CDR3 protein: CASSYLGQGANTEAFF; CDR3 DNA: TGTGCCAGCAGTTACTTGGGACAGGGGGCGAACACTGAAGCTTTCTTT
D gene: -; clone size: once; V gene: TRBV4-3; J gene: TRBJ2-3; CDR3 protein: CASSQEWRILNTQYF; CDR3 DNA: TGCGCCAGCAGCCAAGAGTGGAGGATTTTAAATACGCAGTATTTT
D gene: -; clone size: -; V gene: TRBV6-5; J gene: TRBJ2-2; CDR3 protein: CASREWAGELFF; CDR3 DNA: TGTGCCAGCAGGGAGTGGGCCGGGGAGCTGTTTTTT
D gene: -; clone size: -; V gene: TRBV6-1; J gene: TRBJ2-3; CDR3 protein: CASSEGTPQGGQYF; CDR3 DNA: TGTGCCAGCAGTGAAGGAACTCCCCAGGGAGGGCAGTATTTT
D gene: -; clone size: -; V gene: TRBV30; J gene: TRBJ2-1; CDR3 protein: CAWSQMRRNEQFF; CDR3 DNA: TGTGCCTGGAGTCAAATGCGGCGGAATGAGCAGTTCTTC
D gene: -; clone size: -; V gene: TRBV27; J gene: TRBJ2-7; CDR3 protein: CASSLTGAYEQYF; CDR3 DNA: TGTGCCAGCAGTTTAACAGGCGCCTACGAGCAGTACTTC
D gene: TRBD1; clone size: -; V gene: TRBV5-1; J gene: TRBJ2-3; CDR3 protein: CASSLAGQGMRSTDTQYF; CDR3 DNA: TGCGCCAGCAGCTTGGCGGGACAGGGGATGAGGAGCACAGATACGCAGTATTTT
D gene: -; clone size: -; V gene: TRBV5-1; J gene: TRBJ2-3; CDR3 protein: CASSAELADTQYF; CDR3 DNA: TGCGCCAGCAGCGCCGAATTAGCAGATACGCAGTATTTT
D gene: -; clone size: -; V gene: TRBV25-1; J gene: TRBJ1-4; CDR3 protein: CASSESGF; CDR3 DNA: TGTGCCAGCAGTGAATCGGGTTTT
D gene: -; clone size: -; V gene: TRBV2; J gene: TRBJ1-1; CDR3 protein: CASSGQELAAFF; CDR3 DNA: TGTGCCAGCAGTGGACAGGAGTTAGCGGCTTTCTTT